This entry features one TCR beta chain sequence. The antigen remains undetermined. The CDR3 is 14 amino acids. The V and J ends lost 8 bases and 2 bases, in that order; junction bases with no gene match: 8. The germline CDR1 and CDR2 sequences are MDHEN and SYDVKM. These data come from a study of human T cells and chemical hapten exposure. For the library, individual cDNA molecules each received unique molecular identifiers. Authors' analysis steps: Ranging from roughly 23,224 to 700,000, TCR counts per sample had a median value of approximately 99,000. TCRdb reprocessed the reads with MiXCR, giving one entry per CDR3 protein. These V and J calls originate from TCRdb's pipeline instead of the authors' own analysis. Among approximately 4,900 distinct CDR3 sequences listed, 50% to 60% were seen once. Treatment defined: therapeutic diphenylcyclopropenone sensitization with weekly scalp DPC. Samples of blood were obtained prior to the application of each patch test.

Findings of the study overall: Having alopecia, donors may respond immunologically unlike healthy people.

The sequenced sample was whole blood, obtained before DPC sensitization or 2, 6, or about 24 weeks after (not recorded which). The sequence derives from an adult with alopecia areata. Some clones in this sample may be carry-over from other donors' samples. This table probably holds off-target reads from a library built for another chain. The chain joins TRBV28 to TRBJ2-7; 8 nucleotides agree with TRBD1. The CDR3 sequence: CASVLGQAPYEQYF. The CDR3 nucleotides are TGTGCCAGCGTTTTGGGACAGGCCCCCTACGAGCAGTACTTC.